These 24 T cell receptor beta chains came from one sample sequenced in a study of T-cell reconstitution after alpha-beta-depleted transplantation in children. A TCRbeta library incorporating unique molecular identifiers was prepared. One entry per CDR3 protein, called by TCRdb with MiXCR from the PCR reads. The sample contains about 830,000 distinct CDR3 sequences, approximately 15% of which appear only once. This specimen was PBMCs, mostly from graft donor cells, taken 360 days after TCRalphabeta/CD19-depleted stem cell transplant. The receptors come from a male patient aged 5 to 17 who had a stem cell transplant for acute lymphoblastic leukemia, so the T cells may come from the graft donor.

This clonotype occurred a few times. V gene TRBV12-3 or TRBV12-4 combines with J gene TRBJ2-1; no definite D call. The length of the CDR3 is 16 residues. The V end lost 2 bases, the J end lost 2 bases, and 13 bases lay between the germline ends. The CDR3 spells CASSLPPRVPYNEQFF. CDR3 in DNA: TGTGCCAGCAGTTTACCCCCAAGGGTGCCCTACAATGAGCAGTTCTTC.

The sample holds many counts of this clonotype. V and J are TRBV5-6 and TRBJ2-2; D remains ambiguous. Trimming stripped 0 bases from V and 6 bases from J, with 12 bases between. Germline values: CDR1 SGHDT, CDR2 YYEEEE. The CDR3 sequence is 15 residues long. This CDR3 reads CASSLEARTAGELFF. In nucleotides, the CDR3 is TGTGCCAGCAGCTTGGAAGCTAGGACGGCCGGGGAGCTGTTTTTT.

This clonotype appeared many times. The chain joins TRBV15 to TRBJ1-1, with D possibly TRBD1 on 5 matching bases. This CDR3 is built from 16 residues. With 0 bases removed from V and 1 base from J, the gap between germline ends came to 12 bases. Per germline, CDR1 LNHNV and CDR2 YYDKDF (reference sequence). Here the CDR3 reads CATSRDSGGWNTEAFF. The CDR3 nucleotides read TGTGCCACCAGCAGAGATTCTGGGGGATGGAACACTGAAGCTTTCTTT. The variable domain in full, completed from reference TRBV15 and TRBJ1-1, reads DAMVIQNPRYQVTQFGKPVTLSCSQTLNHNVMYWYQQKSSQAPKLLFHYYDKDFNNEADTPDNFQSRRPNTSFCFLDIRSPGLGDTAMYLCATSRDSGGWNTEAFFGQGTRLTVV.

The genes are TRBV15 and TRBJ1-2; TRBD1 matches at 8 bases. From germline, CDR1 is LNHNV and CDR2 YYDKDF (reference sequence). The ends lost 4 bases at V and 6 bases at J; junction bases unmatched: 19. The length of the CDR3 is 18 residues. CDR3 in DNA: TGTGCCACCAGCATTATCTCTCTCGACCCGGACAGGGATAATGGCTACACCTTC. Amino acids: CATSIISLDPDRDNGYTF.

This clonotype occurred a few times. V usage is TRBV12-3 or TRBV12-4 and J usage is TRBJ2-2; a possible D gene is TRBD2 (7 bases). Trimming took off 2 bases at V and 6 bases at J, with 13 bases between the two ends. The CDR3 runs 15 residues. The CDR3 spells CASSLFLGGPGELFF. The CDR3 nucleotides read TGTGCCAGCAGTTTATTCTTGGGGGGGCCCGGGGAGCTGTTTTTT.

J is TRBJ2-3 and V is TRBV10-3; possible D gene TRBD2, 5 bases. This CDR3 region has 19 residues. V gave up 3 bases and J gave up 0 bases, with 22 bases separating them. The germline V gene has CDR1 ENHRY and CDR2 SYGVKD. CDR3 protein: CAISERAPPDSKSTDTQYF. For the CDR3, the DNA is TGTGCCATCAGTGAAAGGGCCCCTCCGGACTCTAAGAGCACAGATACGCAGTATTTT.

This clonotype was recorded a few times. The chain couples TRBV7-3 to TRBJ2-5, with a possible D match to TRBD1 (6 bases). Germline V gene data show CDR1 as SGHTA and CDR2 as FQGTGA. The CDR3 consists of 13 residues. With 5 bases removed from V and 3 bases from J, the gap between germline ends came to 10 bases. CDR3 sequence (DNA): TGTGCCAGCAGCACCAGGACAGAAGAGACCCAGTACTTC. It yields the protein CASSTRTEETQYF.

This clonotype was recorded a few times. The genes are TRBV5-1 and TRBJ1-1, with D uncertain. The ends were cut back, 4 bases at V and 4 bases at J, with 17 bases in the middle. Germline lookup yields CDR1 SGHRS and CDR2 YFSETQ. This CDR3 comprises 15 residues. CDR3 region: CASSRPPGGSTEAFF. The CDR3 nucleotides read TGCGCCAGCAGCCGCCCACCGGGAGGGAGCACTGAAGCTTTCTTT.

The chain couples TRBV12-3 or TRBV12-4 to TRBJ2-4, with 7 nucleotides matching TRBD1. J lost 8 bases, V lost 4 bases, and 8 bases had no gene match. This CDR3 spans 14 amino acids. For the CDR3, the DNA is TGTGCCAGCAGTTCTCCGACAGGGACGGACATTCAGTACTTC. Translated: CASSSPTGTDIQYF.

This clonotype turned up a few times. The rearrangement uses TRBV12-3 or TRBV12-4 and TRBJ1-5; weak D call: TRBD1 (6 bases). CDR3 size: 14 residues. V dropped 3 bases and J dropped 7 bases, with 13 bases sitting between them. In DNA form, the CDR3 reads TGTGCCAGCAGTTTCAGGGGTGGTCGGCAGCCCCAGCATTTT. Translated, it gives CASSFRGGRQPQHF.

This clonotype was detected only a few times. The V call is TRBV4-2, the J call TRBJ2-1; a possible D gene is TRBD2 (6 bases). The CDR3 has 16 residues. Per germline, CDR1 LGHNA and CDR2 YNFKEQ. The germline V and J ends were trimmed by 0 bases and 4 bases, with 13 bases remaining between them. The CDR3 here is CASSQDSGPLYNEQFF. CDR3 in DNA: TGTGCCAGCAGCCAAGACAGCGGGCCACTTTACAATGAGCAGTTCTTC.

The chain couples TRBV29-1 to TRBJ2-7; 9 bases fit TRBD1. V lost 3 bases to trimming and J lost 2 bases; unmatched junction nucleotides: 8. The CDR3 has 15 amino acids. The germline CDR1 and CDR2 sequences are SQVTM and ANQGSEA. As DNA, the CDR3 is TGCAGCGTTGACTCCTGGACAGGGGAAACCTACGAGCAGTACTTC. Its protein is CSVDSWTGETYEQYF.

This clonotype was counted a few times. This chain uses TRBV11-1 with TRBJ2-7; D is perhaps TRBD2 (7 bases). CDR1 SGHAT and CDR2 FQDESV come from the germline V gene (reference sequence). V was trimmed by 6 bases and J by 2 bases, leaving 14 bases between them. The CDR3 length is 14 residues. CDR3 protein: CASRRRGATYEQYF. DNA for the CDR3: TGTGCCAGCAGGCGCCGGGGGGCGACCTACGAGCAGTACTTC.

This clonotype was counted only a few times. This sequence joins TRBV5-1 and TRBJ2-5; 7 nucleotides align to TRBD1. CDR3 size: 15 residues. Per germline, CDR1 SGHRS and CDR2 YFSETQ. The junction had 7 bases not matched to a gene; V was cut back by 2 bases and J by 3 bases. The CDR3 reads CASSFGTGAKETQYF. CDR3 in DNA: TGCGCCAGCAGCTTCGGAACAGGGGCGAAAGAGACCCAGTACTTC.

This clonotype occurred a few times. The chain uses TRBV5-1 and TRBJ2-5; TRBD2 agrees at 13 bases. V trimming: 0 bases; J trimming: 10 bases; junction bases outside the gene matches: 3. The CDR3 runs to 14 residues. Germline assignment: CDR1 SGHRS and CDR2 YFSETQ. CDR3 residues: CASSLELAGGVQYF. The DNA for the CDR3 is TGCGCCAGCAGCTTGGAACTAGCGGGAGGGGTCCAGTACTTC.

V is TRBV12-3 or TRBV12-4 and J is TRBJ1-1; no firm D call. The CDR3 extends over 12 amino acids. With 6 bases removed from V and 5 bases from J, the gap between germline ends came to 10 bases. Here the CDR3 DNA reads TGTGCCAGCAGCCAACTTCAGACTGAAGCTTTCTTT. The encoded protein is CASSQLQTEAFF.

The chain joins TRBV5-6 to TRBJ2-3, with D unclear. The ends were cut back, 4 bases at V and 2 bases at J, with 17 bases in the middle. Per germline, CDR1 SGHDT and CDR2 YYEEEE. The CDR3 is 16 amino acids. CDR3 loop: CASSPPGVKLTDTQYF. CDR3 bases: TGTGCCAGCAGCCCCCCCGGTGTGAAGCTCACAGATACGCAGTATTTT.

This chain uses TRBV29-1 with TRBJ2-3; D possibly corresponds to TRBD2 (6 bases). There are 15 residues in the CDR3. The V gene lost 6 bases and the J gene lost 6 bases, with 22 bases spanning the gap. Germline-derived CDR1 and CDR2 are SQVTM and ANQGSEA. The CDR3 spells CSVETLIAAVDTQYF. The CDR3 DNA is TGCAGCGTCGAAACCCTCATAGCGGCGGTGGATACGCAGTATTTT.

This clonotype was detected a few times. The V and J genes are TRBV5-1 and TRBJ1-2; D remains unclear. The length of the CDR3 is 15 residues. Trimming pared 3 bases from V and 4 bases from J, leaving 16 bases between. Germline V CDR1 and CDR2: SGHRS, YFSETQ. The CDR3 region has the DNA TGCGCCAGCAGCTCCTCCGACTTTGGGGTCTATGGCTACACCTTC. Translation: CASSSSDFGVYGYTF.

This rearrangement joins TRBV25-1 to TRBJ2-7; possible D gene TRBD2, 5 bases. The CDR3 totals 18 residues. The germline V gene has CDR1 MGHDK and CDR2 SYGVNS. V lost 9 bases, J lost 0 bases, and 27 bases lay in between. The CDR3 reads CARAKADSRETCSYEQYF. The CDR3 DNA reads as TGTGCCAGGGCAAAAGCGGATTCCCGTGAGACATGCTCCTACGAGCAGTACTTC.

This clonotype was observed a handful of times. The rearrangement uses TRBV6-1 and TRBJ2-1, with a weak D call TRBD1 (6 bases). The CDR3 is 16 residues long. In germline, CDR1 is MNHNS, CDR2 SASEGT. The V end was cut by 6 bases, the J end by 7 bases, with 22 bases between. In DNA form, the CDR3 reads TGTGCCAGCAGCCTGGGGGCCCCGTGGGGGCATAATGAGCAGTTCTTC. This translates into CASSLGAPWGHNEQFF.

DNA for the CDR3: TGTGCCAGCAAACGCCGACCGGTTGAGCAGGCTGGCTTTGAAGCTTTCTTT. As protein: CASKRRPVEQAGFEAFF. V and J are TRBV6-2 or TRBV6-3 and TRBJ1-1, with no clear D. The CDR3 loop spans 17 amino acids. Trimming cost V 7 bases and J 7 bases, with 28 bases left between them. CDR1 and CDR2 from the germline V gene are MNHEY and SVGEGT.

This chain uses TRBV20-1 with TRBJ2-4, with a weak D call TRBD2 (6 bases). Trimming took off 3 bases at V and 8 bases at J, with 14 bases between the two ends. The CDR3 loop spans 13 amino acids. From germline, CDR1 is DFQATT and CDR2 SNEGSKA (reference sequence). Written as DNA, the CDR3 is TGCAGTGCTAGGGGGGAGGAGAGGGACATTCAGTACTTC. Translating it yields CSARGEERDIQYF.

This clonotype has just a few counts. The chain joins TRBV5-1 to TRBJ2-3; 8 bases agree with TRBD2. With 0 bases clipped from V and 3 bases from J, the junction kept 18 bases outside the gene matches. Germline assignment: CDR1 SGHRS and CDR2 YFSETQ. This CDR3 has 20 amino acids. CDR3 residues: CASSLGGTSQAFFTTDTQYF. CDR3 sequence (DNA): TGCGCCAGCAGCTTGGGGGGGACTAGTCAAGCTTTCTTTACGACAGATACGCAGTATTTT.